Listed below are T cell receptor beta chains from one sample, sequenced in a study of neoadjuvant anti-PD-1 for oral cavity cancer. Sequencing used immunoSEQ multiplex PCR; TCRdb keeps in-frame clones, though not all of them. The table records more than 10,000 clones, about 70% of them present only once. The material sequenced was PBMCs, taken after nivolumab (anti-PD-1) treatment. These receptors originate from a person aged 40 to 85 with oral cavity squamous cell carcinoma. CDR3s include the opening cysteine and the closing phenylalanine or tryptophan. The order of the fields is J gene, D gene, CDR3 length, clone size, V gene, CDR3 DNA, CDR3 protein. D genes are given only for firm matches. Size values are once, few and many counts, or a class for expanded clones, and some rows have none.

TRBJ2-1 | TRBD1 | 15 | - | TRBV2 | TGTGCCAGCAGTGAAGCTCTACAGGGGAAGGGTGAGCAGTTCTTC | CASSEALQGKGEQFF
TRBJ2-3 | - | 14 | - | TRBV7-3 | TGTGCCAGCAGGGGTAGCCTTAGCACAGATACGCAGTATTTT | CASRGSLSTDTQYF
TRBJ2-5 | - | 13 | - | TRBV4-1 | TGCGCCAGCAGCCAAACCAAGCGTGAGACCCAGTACTTC | CASSQTKRETQYF
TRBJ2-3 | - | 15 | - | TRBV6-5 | TGTGCCAGCAGCAAGAGCAGGGTGACTACAGATACGCAGTATTTT | CASSKSRVTTDTQYF
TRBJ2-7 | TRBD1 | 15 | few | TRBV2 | TGTGCCAGCAGTGAATATTCGACAGGGGGTTACGAGCAGTACTTC | CASSEYSTGGYEQYF
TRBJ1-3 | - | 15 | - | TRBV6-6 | TGTGCCAGCAGTTACTCGATGAGGGGGGGAAACACCATATATTTT | CASSYSMRGGNTIYF
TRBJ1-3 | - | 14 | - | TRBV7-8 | TGTGCCAGCAGCCCCCGTAGTAGTGGAAACACCATATATTTT | CASSPRSSGNTIYF
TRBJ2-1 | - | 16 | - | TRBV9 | TGTGCCAGCAGCGTTCGACCAGAGGGGGCCTACAATGAGCAGTTCTTC | CASSVRPEGAYNEQFF
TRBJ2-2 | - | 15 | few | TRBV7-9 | TGTGCCAGCAGCTTAGCGGGTGGACCGACCGGGGAGCTGTTTTTT | CASSLAGGPTGELFF
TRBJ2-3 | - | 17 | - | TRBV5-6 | TGTGCCAGCAGAGAAGATAATAGGCCTACTAGCACAGATACGCAGTATTTT | CASREDNRPTSTDTQYF
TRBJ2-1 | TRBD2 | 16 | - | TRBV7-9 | TGTGCCAGCAGCTCCACTAGCGGGAGGGAATACAATGAGCAGTTCTTC | CASSSTSGREYNEQFF
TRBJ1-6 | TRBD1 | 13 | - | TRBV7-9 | TGTGCCAGCAGCTCCCAGGGGGGTTCACCCCTCCACTTT | CASSSQGGSPLHF
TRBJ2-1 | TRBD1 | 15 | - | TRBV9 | TGTGCCAGCAGCGTAGCAGGGACAGGGTACAATGAGCAGTTCTTC | CASSVAGTGYNEQFF
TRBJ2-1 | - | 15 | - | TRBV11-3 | TGTGCCAGCAGCTTAGACGGGGGTCTCTACAATGAGCAGTTCTTC | CASSLDGGLYNEQFF
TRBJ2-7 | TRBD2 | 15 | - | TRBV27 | TGTGCCAGCAGGGCCGGGACTAGCGGTCCCTACGAGCAGTACTTC | CASRAGTSGPYEQYF
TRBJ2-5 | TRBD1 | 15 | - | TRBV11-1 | TGTGCCAGCAGCTTAAGCGGGACAGGGTCCGAGACCCAGTACTTC | CASSLSGTGSETQYF
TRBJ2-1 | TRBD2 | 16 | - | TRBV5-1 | TGCGCCAGCAGCTTGGGGCTAGCGGGGGTTCTACATGAGCAGTTCTTC | CASSLGLAGVLHEQFF
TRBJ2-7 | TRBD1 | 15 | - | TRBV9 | TGTGCCAGCAGCGTTTCGGGGACAGTTCCTAACGAGCAGTACTTC | CASSVSGTVPNEQYF
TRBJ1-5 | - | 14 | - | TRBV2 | TGTGCCAGCAGTGGGACAGAGCCGAATCAGCCCCAGCATTTT | CASSGTEPNQPQHF
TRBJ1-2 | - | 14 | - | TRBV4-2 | TGTGCCAGCAGCCAAGGGGGTCCTAACTATGGCTACACCTTC | CASSQGGPNYGYTF
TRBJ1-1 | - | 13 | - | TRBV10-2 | TGCGCCAGCAGCCAGGGTTGGGGCACTGAAGCTTTCTTT | CASSQGWGTEAFF
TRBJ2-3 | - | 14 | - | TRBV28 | TGTGCCAGCAATAAAGGGGAGAGCACAGATACGCAGTATTTT | CASNKGESTDTQYF
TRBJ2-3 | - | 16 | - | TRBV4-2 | TGTGCCAGCAGCCTTCCTGACTGGAAGGGGCGATATACGCAGTATTTT | CASSLPDWKGRYTQYF
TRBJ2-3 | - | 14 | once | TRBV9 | TGTGCCAGCAGCGTAGCGGACCCCACAGATACGCAGTATTTT | CASSVADPTDTQYF
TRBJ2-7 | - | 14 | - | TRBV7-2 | TGTGCCAGCAGCTTCAGGGGAACTAGTGGCGAGCAGTACTTC | CASSFRGTSGEQYF
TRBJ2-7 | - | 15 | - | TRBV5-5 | TGTGCCAGCAGCCAAAGCGGGCGTAGGTTCTACGAGCAGTACTTC | CASSQSGRRFYEQYF
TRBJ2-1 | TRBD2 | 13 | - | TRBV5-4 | TGTGCCAGCAGTCCTCTAGCGGACAATGAGCAGTTCTTC | CASSPLADNEQFF
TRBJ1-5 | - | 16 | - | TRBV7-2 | TGTGCCAGCAGCTTACTGAGGCCAGGGCGGAATCAGCCCCAGCATTTT | CASSLLRPGRNQPQHF
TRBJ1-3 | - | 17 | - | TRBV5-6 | TGTGCCAGCAGCTCCTTCGGGCAGGAACTCTCTGGAAACACCATATATTTT | CASSSFGQELSGNTIYF
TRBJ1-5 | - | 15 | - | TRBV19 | TGTGCCAGCACCAGAACCAACAGGGCTCATCAGCCCCAGCATTTT | CASTRTNRAHQPQHF
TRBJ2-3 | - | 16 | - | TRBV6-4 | TGTGCCAGCAGTCCGAGGCGAGTAGGGGGCACAGATACGCAGTATTTT | CASSPRRVGGTDTQYF
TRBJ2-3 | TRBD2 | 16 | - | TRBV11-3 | TGTGCCAGCAGCTTAAGGGCGGGAGGGCTCACAGATACGCAGTATTTT | CASSLRAGGLTDTQYF
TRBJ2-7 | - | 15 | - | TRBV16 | TGTGCCAGCAGCGGGACGGGGATGAGCTCCTACGAGCAGTACTTC | CASSGTGMSSYEQYF
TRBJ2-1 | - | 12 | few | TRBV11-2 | TGTGCCAGCAGTCCCCAGGGCCATGATCGGTTCTTC | CASSPQGHDRFF
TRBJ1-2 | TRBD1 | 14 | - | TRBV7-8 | TGTGCCAGCAGCTTAGTTACAGGGGGAGGGGGCTACACCTTC | CASSLVTGGGGYTF
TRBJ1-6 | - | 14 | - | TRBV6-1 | TGTGCCAGCAGCAAGACCCACCGGAATTCACCCCTCCACTTT | CASSKTHRNSPLHF
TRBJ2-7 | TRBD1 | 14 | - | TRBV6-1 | TGTGCCAGCAGACTCGGGACAGGGGTCGGAGAGCAGTACTTC | CASRLGTGVGEQYF
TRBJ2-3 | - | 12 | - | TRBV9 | TGTGCCAGCAGCGTAGCTGCAGATACGCAGTATTTT | CASSVAADTQYF
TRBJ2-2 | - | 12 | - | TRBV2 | TGTGCCAGCGTGGTCCATTCCGGGGAGCTGTTTTTT | CASVVHSGELFF
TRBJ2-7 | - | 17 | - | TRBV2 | TGTGCCAGCAGTGCCGTAAGGATCTGGGGGCGCAGCTACGAGCAGTACTTC | CASSAVRIWGRSYEQYF
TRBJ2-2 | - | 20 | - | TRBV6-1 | TGTGCCAGCAGTGAATGGGGGATAGGTGGCAGGGTGCGCGACACCGGGGAGCTGTTTTTT | CASSEWGIGGRVRDTGELFF
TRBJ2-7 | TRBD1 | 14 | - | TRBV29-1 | TGCAGCGTCGCCCCGGGACAGGGGCCCCCCGAGCAGTACTTC | CSVAPGQGPPEQYF
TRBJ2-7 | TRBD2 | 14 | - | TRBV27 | TGTGCCAGCAGGCTAGCGGGAGGGGTAAACGAGCAGTACTTC | CASRLAGGVNEQYF
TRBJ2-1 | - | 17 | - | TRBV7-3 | TGTGCCAGCAGCTTAATGGGCCTCCCTAGCTCCTACAATGAGCAGTTCTTC | CASSLMGLPSSYNEQFF
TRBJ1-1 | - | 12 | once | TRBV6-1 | TGTGCCAGCAAACCCCATGGGGCTGAAGCTTTCTTT | CASKPHGAEAFF
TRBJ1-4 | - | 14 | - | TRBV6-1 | TGTGCCAGCAGGACGGGGACACTAAATGAAAAACTGTTTTTT | CASRTGTLNEKLFF
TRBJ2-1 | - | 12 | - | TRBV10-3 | TGTGCCATCAGTGAGTCCGACAATGAGCAGTTCTTC | CAISESDNEQFF
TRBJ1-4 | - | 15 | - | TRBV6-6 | TGTGCCAGCAGTTACGAGCCAGGCCGAGGGGAAAAACTGTTTTTT | CASSYEPGRGEKLFF
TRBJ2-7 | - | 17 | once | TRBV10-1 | TGCGCCAGCAGTGAGCCCCGATCTGACCCAGCGTCCTACGAGCAGTACTTC | CASSEPRSDPASYEQYF
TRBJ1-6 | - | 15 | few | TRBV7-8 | TGTGCCAGCAGCTTACCTCGGGTCCCAGGATCACCCCTCCACTTT | CASSLPRVPGSPLHF
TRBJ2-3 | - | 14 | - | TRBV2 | TGTGCCAGCAGTGAAGGGGTCGTTAGGGATACGCAGTATTTT | CASSEGVVRDTQYF
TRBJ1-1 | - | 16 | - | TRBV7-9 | TGTGCCAGCAGCTTAGGGGGATGGGGAGGATACACTGAAGCTTTCTTT | CASSLGGWGGYTEAFF
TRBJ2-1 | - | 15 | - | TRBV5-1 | TGCGCCAGCAGCTTGGAAGGGGCGGGTTACAATGAGCAGTTCTTC | CASSLEGAGYNEQFF
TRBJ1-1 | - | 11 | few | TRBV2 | TGTGCCAGCAGGGCGAACACTGAAGCTTTCTTT | CASRANTEAFF
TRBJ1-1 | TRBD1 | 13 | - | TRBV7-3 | TGTGCCAGCAGCAGACAGGGCCCGACTGAAGCTTTCTTT | CASSRQGPTEAFF